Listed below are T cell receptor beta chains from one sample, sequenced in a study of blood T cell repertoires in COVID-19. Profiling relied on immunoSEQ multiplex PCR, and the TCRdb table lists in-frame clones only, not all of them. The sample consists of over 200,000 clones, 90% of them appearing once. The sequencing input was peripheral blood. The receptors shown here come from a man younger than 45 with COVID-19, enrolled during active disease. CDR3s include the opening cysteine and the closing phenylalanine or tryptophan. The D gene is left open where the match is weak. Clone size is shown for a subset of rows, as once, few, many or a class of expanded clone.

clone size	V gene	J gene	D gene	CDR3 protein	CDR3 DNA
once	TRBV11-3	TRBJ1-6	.	CASSLEADSPLHF	TGTGCCAGCAGCTTAGAGGCTGATTCACCCCTCCACTTT
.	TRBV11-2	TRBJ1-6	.	CASSRSSYNSPLHF	TGTGCCAGCAGCCGGAGCTCCTATAATTCACCCCTCCACTTT
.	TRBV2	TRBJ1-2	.	CASSERKGYGYTF	TGTGCCAGCAGTGAAAGGAAGGGGTATGGCTACACCTTC
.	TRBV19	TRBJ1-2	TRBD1	CASSPGTGPFGYTF	TGTGCCAGTAGTCCCGGGACAGGGCCTTTTGGCTACACCTTC
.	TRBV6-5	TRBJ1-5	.	CASLPRGGLNQPQHF	TGTGCCAGCCTCCCCAGAGGGGGTTTAAATCAGCCCCAGCATTTT
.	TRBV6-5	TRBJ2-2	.	CASRDSNTGELFF	TGTGCCAGCAGGGACTCGAACACCGGGGAGCTGTTTTTT
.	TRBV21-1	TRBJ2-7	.	CASSPIAVTSSYEQYF	TGTGCCAGCAGCCCCATAGCGGTGACGAGCTCCTACGAGCAGTACTTC
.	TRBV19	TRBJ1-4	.	CASSIVGRANEKLFF	TGTGCCAGTAGTATAGTGGGGAGAGCTAATGAAAAACTGTTTTTT
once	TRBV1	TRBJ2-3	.	CGLVGPTDTQYF	TGCGGACTAGTGGGCCCCACAGATACGCAGTATTTT
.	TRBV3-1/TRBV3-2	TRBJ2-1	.	CASSQDISSYNEQFF	TGTGCCAGCAGCCAAGATATTAGTTCCTACAATGAGCAGTTCTTC